This T cell receptor beta chain was documented in a study of T cell responses to AZD1222 COVID-19 vaccine. Study outcomes and limitations: After two AZD1222 doses, spike-specific TCR breadth and depth rose versus day 0. Repertoire sampling occurred only after the peak T cell response. CD4 TCRs linked to vaccination spanned spike, dominating at 160-218 and 743-854. Only a handful of AZD1222 recipients were seropositive at baseline.

Assay used: immunoSEQ multiplex PCR; TCRdb lists only in-frame clones, some missing. The data hold 100,000 or so clones, with roughly nine tenths observed a single time. As concerns this clone: No antigen is known for it.

The receptor comes from an adult in good health. The specimen was peripheral blood, collected on day 0 of AZD1222 vaccination.

The CDR3 DNA reads as TGTGCCAGCAGCCCTCGGGACCGATCCTACGAGCAGTACGTC. Its translation: CASSPRDRSYEQYV. The V gene is TRBV11-1, the J gene TRBJ2-7; D tentatively fits TRBD1 or TRBD2 (5 bases each). V lost 5 bases, J lost 1 base, and 12 bases lay in between. There are 14 residues in the CDR3. Germline values: CDR1 SGHAT, CDR2 FQDESV (reference sequence).